These 25 T cell receptor beta chains were all obtained from the same sample, sequenced in a study of T cells after posttransplantation cyclophosphamide. Some clones are missing from TCRdb's copy, which holds only in-frame ones; the method was immunoSEQ multiplex PCR. The sample lists roughly 49,000 clones, roughly 84% occurring once. The sequenced material came from PBMCs. Receptor source: a man aged 25-45 years with a blood cancer, CMV-positive, and with a related stem cell donor.

This rearrangement joins TRBV7-8 to TRBJ2-2, with TRBD1 matching over 7 bases. The CDR3 covers 15 residues. Trimming at V came to 4 bases and at J to 4 bases, leaving 6 bases not matched to a gene. Germline lookup yields CDR1 SGHVS and CDR2 FQNEAQ. CDR3: CASSSRQGSTGELFF. CDR3 coding DNA: TGTGCCAGCAGCTCCCGACAGGGAAGCACCGGGGAGCTGTTTTTT.

This rearrangement joins TRBV7-2 to TRBJ2-5; 8 nucleotides line up with TRBD1. The CDR3 has 16 amino acids. Germline values: CDR1 SGHTA, CDR2 FQGNSA. The V and J ends lost 5 bases and 5 bases, in that order; junction bases with no gene match: 13. The CDR3 region has the DNA TGTGCCAGCAGCACAAGCCCAGGGGGCGGTTGGGAGACCCAGTACTTC. As protein: CASSTSPGGGWETQYF.

This clone occurred once. The CDR3 DNA reads as TGCGCCAGCAGCCCTTCCGCGGGGTCCCGGGCCGAGCAGTACTTC. Its translation: CASSPSAGSRAEQYF. The V call is TRBV4-1, the J call TRBJ2-7, with TRBD2 as a possible D gene (6 bases). Trimming removed 4 bases from V and 6 bases from J, with 19 bases in between. The CDR3 length is 15 residues. CDR1 and CDR2 (germline): MGHRA, YSYEKL.

The J gene is TRBJ2-7, the V gene TRBV7-2; no definite D call. Deletions cut 3 bases from V and 0 bases from J, with 18 bases between. The CDR3 is made up of 17 amino acids. From germline, CDR1 is SGHTA and CDR2 FQGNSA. The CDR3 spells CASSFEFPQRRSYEQYF. The CDR3 nucleotides read TGTGCCAGCAGCTTCGAGTTCCCCCAGCGCCGCTCCTACGAGCAGTACTTC.

The chain is built from TRBV10-3 and TRBJ2-3; TRBD2 agrees at 7 bases. V was pared by 8 bases and J by 3 bases, with 5 bases of the junction left unmatched. Germline V gives CDR1 ENHRY, CDR2 SYGVKD. CDR3 length equals 13 residues. The CDR3 bases are TGTGCCATCCGGGGGGATCGGACAGATACGCAGTATTTT. This encodes CAIRGDRTDTQYF.

J is TRBJ2-2 and V is TRBV18; 8 bases are a match to TRBD1. CDR3 length: 14 residues. V was clipped by 8 bases and J by 0 bases; unmatched bases: 2. Germline CDR1 KGHSH, CDR2 LQKENI. CDR3 DNA sequence: TGTGCCAGCCTACAGGGGGCGAACACCGGGGAGCTGTTTTTT. It yields the protein CASLQGANTGELFF.

The chain joins TRBV28 to TRBJ2-1; 7 bases line up with TRBD2. The trim removed 6 bases at V and 2 bases at J, leaving 4 bases unmatched. The CDR3 has 14 residues. Germline V lookup: CDR1 MDHEN, CDR2 SYDVKM. CDR3 in amino acids: CASRLGRAYNEQFF. CDR3 nucleotides: TGTGCCAGCAGATTAGGGAGGGCCTACAATGAGCAGTTCTTC.

The rearrangement links TRBV18 to TRBJ1-1; D is unresolved. V was clipped by 5 bases and J by 1 base, with 11 bases between them. The V gene's germline CDR1 is KGHSH and CDR2 LQKENI. The CDR3 has 14 amino acids. The CDR3 DNA follows: TGTGCCAGCTCATCCGCGCACGGGAACACTGAAGCTTTCTTT. Translation gives CASSSAHGNTEAFF.

V usage is TRBV28 and J usage is TRBJ2-5; possibly TRBD2 for D (8 bases). CDR3 length equals 15 residues. Trimming left V 4 bases short and J 7 bases short, with 19 bases between. Germline V gene lookup returns CDR1 MDHEN and CDR2 SYDVKM. CDR3 coding DNA: TGTGCCAGCAGTTCCGGGAGGGGGCGCTGGGGGACCCAGTACTTC. Its translation is CASSSGRGRWGTQYF.

This chain links TRBV6-1 with TRBJ2-1, with a tentative D call TRBD2 (6 bases). The CDR3 extends over 19 amino acids. Germline assignment: CDR1 MNHNS and CDR2 SASEGT. V shed 4 bases and J shed 0 bases, with 22 bases lying between them. CDR3 in amino acids: CASSVDLGGAISSYNEQFF. DNA for the CDR3: TGTGCCAGCAGTGTAGATCTGGGGGGAGCGATCAGCTCCTACAATGAGCAGTTCTTC.

A single count supports this clone. The chain joins TRBV18 to TRBJ1-5; the D gene is possibly TRBD1 (6 bases). CDR1 and CDR2 (germline): KGHSH, LQKENI. Between the trimmed V and J ends, which lost 3 bases and 6 bases, there was a span of 15 bases. The CDR3 has 15 residues. This CDR3 reads CASSPSGMTGQPQHF. The CDR3 DNA is TGTGCCAGCTCACCCTCCGGAATGACAGGTCAGCCCCAGCATTTT.

This clone was observed a few times. V and J are TRBV5-6 and TRBJ1-5; the D is unclear. The CDR3 totals 17 residues. Trimming cost V 0 bases and J 2 bases, with 15 bases left between them. Per the germline V gene, CDR1 is SGHDT and CDR2 is YYEEEE. CDR3 loop: CASSLEKGVVGNQPQHF. CDR3 DNA: TGTGCCAGCAGCTTGGAAAAGGGAGTTGTAGGCAATCAGCCCCAGCATTTT.

V gene TRBV11-3 combines with J gene TRBJ1-3, with D hard to call. V gave up 4 bases and J gave up 0 bases, with 10 bases separating them. CDR1 is SGHNT, CDR2 YENEEA, per germline. The CDR3 spans 15 residues. In DNA, the CDR3 is TGTGCCAGCAGCTACTATGGCCACTCTGGAAACACCATATATTTT. Its translation: CASSYYGHSGNTIYF.

The CDR3: CASSLAGQWTQPQHF. The CDR3 DNA reads TGTGCCAGCAGCTTAGCGGGGCAGTGGACTCAGCCCCAGCATTTT. The V and J genes are TRBV7-8 and TRBJ1-5; maybe TRBD1 (5 bases). V dropped 0 bases and J dropped 6 bases, with 12 bases sitting between them. This CDR3 is 15 amino acids long. CDR1 SGHVS and CDR2 FQNEAQ come from the germline V gene.

For this clone: At one end, the junction sequence differs from germline, possibly due to a read error. The chain is built from TRBV25-1 and TRBJ2-7, with D unclear. Germline loops: CDR1 MGHDK, CDR2 SYGVNS. The CDR3 has 12 residues. The CDR3 sequence is CASSPHIYGQYF. The CDR3 nucleotides are TGTGCCAGCAGTCCCCATATCTACGGGCAGTACTTC.

The rearrangement links TRBV28 to TRBJ1-1, with TRBD1 matching over 9 bases. Trimming cost V 6 bases and J 4 bases; bases outside gene matches: 12. The CDR3 is 16 amino acids. Germline V gene data show CDR1 as MDHEN and CDR2 as SYDVKM. The CDR3 reads CASRLAGTGIFTEAFF. The CDR3 DNA reads as TGTGCCAGCAGACTCGCCGGGACAGGGATTTTCACTGAAGCTTTCTTT.

V is TRBV6-5 and J is TRBJ2-3; maybe TRBD1 (7 bases). With 4 bases removed from V and 4 bases from J, the gap between germline ends came to 9 bases. Germline lookup yields CDR1 MNHEY and CDR2 SVGAGI. The CDR3 contains 13 residues. CDR3 region: CASSSRGADTQYF. As DNA, the CDR3 is TGTGCCAGCAGTTCCAGGGGGGCAGATACGCAGTATTTT.

The chain employs TRBV11-2 and TRBJ2-5, with a weak D call TRBD1 (6 bases). CDR3 size: 16 residues. Germline V gene lookup returns CDR1 SGHAT and CDR2 FQNNGV. Trimming took off 5 bases at V and 2 bases at J, with 18 bases between the two ends. The CDR3 loop reads CASSRSPPGQQETQYF. The DNA for the CDR3 is TGTGCCAGCAGCCGCTCCCCACCGGGACAACAAGAGACCCAGTACTTC.

The sample holds a few counts of this clone. J is TRBJ1-4 and V is TRBV2, with a possible D match to TRBD1 (6 bases). This CDR3 spans 15 amino acids. Germline loops: CDR1 SNHLY, CDR2 FYNNEI. Trimming took off 2 bases at V and 8 bases at J, with 15 bases between the two ends. CDR3 nucleotides: TGTGCCAGCAGTGAATCCGGGACACGTGGAGAAAAACTGTTTTTT. Amino acid sequence: CASSESGTRGEKLFF. Supplemented by reference TRBV2 and TRBJ1-4, the full variable domain reads EPEVTQTPSHQVTQMGQEVILRCVPISNHLYFYWYRQILGQKVEFLVSFYNNEISEKSEIFDDQFSVERPDGSNFTLKIRSTKLEDSAMYFCASSESGTRGEKLFFGSGTQLSVL.

This chain uses TRBV13 with TRBJ2-1, with D possibly TRBD2 on 5 matching bases. Per germline, CDR1 PRHDT and CDR2 FYEKMQ (reference sequence). This CDR3 region has 15 residues. Between the trimmed V and J ends, which lost 2 bases and 0 bases, there was a span of 8 bases. The CDR3 bases are TGTGCCAGCAGCTTAAGCGGAGGCTCCTACAATGAGCAGTTCTTC. Translating it yields CASSLSGGSYNEQFF. The complete variable domain, with remaining parts taken from reference TRBV13 and TRBJ2-1, reads AAGVIQSPRHLIKEKRETATLKCYPIPRHDTVYWYQQGPGQDPQFLISFYEKMQSDKGSIPDRFSAQQFSDYHSELNMSSLELGDSALYFCASSLSGGSYNEQFFGPGTRLTVL.

J is TRBJ1-2 and V is TRBV5-4; D gene unclear. V lost 4 bases, J lost 6 bases, and 19 bases lay in between. CDR3 length: 15 amino acids. Looked up from germline, CDR1 is SGHNT and CDR2 is YYREEE (reference sequence). This CDR3 reads CASSRLTDREDGYTF. DNA for the CDR3: TGTGCCAGCAGCCGCCTGACCGACCGGGAGGATGGCTACACCTTC.

The chain links TRBV29-1 to TRBJ2-5; 9 bases match TRBD2. J gave up 4 bases and V 7 bases, and 10 bases lay outside the gene matches. This CDR3 has 14 amino acids. Per germline, CDR1 SQVTM and CDR2 ANQGSEA. CDR3 in amino acids: CSANSGGHGETQYF. In DNA, the CDR3 is TGCAGCGCCAATAGCGGGGGACACGGAGAGACCCAGTACTTC.

CDR3 DNA sequence: TGCGCCAGCAGCCAACTCCGAGGGAGTGGGACCCAGTACTTC. Encoded protein: CASSQLRGSGTQYF. J is TRBJ2-5 and V is TRBV4-1; a possible D gene is TRBD2 (5 bases). Germline CDR1 MGHRA, CDR2 YSYEKL. Trimming took 2 bases from V and 7 from J, leaving 14 bases between them. The CDR3 totals 14 residues.

V and J are TRBV6-1 and TRBJ1-4, with TRBD1 identical over 8 bases. Germline lookup yields CDR1 MNHNS and CDR2 SASEGT. The CDR3 totals 14 residues. V was pared by 6 bases and J by 4 bases, with 4 bases of the junction left unmatched. The CDR3 sequence: CASRRTGSNEKLFF. CDR3 DNA: TGTGCCAGCAGACGGACAGGGAGTAATGAAAAACTGTTTTTT.

This clone was detected only a few times. The CDR3 nucleotides read TGTGCCAGCAGTTTTGGGACAGTGAGTCGGGAGACCCAGTACTTC. This encodes CASSFGTVSRETQYF. V usage is TRBV27 and J usage is TRBJ2-5; TRBD1 matches 7 bases. V shed 3 bases, J shed 5 bases, and the junction held 9 bases outside the gene matches. CDR3 length: 15 amino acids. The V gene's germline CDR1 is MNHEY and CDR2 SMNVEV (reference sequence).